One sample yielded the 12 T cell receptor beta chains listed below, sequenced in a study of a mutant IDH1 vaccine in newly diagnosed glioma. The data were produced by immunoSEQ multiplex PCR, yet TCRdb's version contains in-frame clones alone and is incomplete. Here the sample spans roughly 46,000 clones, approximately 84% being singletons. Time point given: week 47, end of study. A single vaccine dose contained 300 ug of mutant IDH1 20-mer peptide, and topical imiquimod was used with it. Their specific antigens are unknown. The sequencing here drew on PBMCs, taken from a glioma patient whose treatment included an IDH1 peptide vaccine. The receptors here all came from a woman in her twenties or thirties with glioma. Some clones in this sample may be carry-over from other donors' samples.

The chain is built from TRBV5-4 and TRBJ2-4, with D possibly being TRBD2 (6 bases). Germline V CDR1 and CDR2: SGHNT, YYREEE (reference sequence). The CDR3 length is 14 residues. The V end lost 1 base, the J end lost 5 bases, and 10 bases lay between the germline ends. Written as DNA, the CDR3 is TGTGCCAGCAGCTTGACGGGAGTGGAAAACATTCAGTACTTC. This translates into CASSLTGVENIQYF.

This rearrangement joins TRBV6-6 to TRBJ2-5; TRBD2 is a possible D gene (7 bases). This CDR3 spans 14 amino acids. Trimming stripped 4 bases from V and 2 bases from J, with 11 bases between. Germline-derived CDR1 and CDR2 are MNHNY and SVGAGI (reference sequence). The CDR3 reads CASSSEGGQETQYF. The DNA for the CDR3 is TGTGCCAGCAGTTCTGAGGGGGGGCAAGAGACCCAGTACTTC.

The rearrangement links TRBV10-1 to TRBJ1-1; TRBD1 agrees at 9 bases. The trim removed 2 bases at V and 9 bases at J, leaving 7 bases unmatched. CDR1 and CDR2 (germline): WNHNN, SYGVQD (reference sequence). This CDR3 spans 14 amino acids. Here the CDR3 DNA reads TGCGCCAGCAGTGAGCCGGGACAGGGATTACAAGCTTTCTTT. Translated: CASSEPGQGLQAFF.

CDR3 region: CASSPEGGTYEQYF. CDR3 DNA: TGTGCCAGCAGCCCAGAGGGGGGAACCTACGAGCAGTACTTC. The V gene is TRBV7-9, the J gene TRBJ2-7; D may be TRBD1 or TRBD2 (6 bases each). Trimming took off 5 bases at V and 2 bases at J, with 13 bases between the two ends. The germline V gene encodes CDR1 SEHNR and CDR2 FQNEAQ (reference sequence). This CDR3 has 14 residues. The whole variable domain, filled in from reference TRBV7-9 and TRBJ2-7, reads DTGVSQNPRHKITKRGQNVTFRCDPISEHNRLYWYRQTLGQGPEFLTYFQNEAQLEKSRLLSDRFSAERPKGSFSTLEIQRTEQGDSAMYLCASSPEGGTYEQYFGPGTRLTVT.

V and J are TRBV7-9 and TRBJ1-4; D not resolved. From germline, CDR1 is SEHNR and CDR2 FQNEAQ (reference sequence). This CDR3 contains 12 residues. Trimming took 1 base from V and 6 from J, leaving 3 bases between them. The CDR3 DNA sequence: TGTGCCAGCAGCTTAGAGGATGAAAAACTGTTTTTT. This gives the protein CASSLEDEKLFF. Complete variable domain (other parts from reference TRBV7-9 and TRBJ1-4): DTGVSQNPRHKITKRGQNVTFRCDPISEHNRLYWYRQTLGQGPEFLTYFQNEAQLEKSRLLSDRFSAERPKGSFSTLEIQRTEQGDSAMYLCASSLEDEKLFFGSGTQLSVL.

In its sample, this clone was seen a few times. V is TRBV29-1 and J is TRBJ1-1; D is undetermined. Germline CDR1 reads SQVTM; CDR2 reads ANQGSEA. Trimming left V 5 bases short and J 4 bases short, with 14 bases between. The CDR3 contains 13 residues. Here the CDR3 reads CSVRASGGTEAFF. CDR3 in DNA: TGCAGCGTTAGGGCCTCCGGCGGCACTGAAGCTTTCTTT.

The chain couples TRBV5-1 to TRBJ2-2; weak D call: TRBD2 (6 bases). Germline V lookup: CDR1 SGHRS, CDR2 YFSETQ. Deletions cut 5 bases from V and 1 base from J, with 15 bases between. The CDR3 spans 16 residues. The CDR3, as DNA: TGCGCCAGCAGGATCGGGACTTTAGGGAACACCGGGGAGCTGTTTTTT. Translating gives CASRIGTLGNTGELFF. Based on the CDR3 plus reference TRBV5-1 and TRBJ2-2, the full variable domain is KAGVTQTPRYLIKTRGQQVTLSCSPISGHRSVSWYQQTPGQGLQFLFEYFSETQRNKGNFPGRFSGRQFSNSRSEMNVSTLELGDSALYLCASRIGTLGNTGELFFGEGSRLTVL.

CDR3 bases: TGTGCCAGCAGCTTATCTACAATGATGAACACTGAAGCTTTCTTT. Its translation: CASSLSTMMNTEAFF. The chain couples TRBV7-8 to TRBJ1-1; the D is unclear. The CDR3 runs to 15 residues. Germline V gene sequence: CDR1 SGHVS, CDR2 FQNEAQ. The V end was cut by 2 bases, the J end by 0 bases, with 10 bases between.

This clone is medium-sized within its sample. This chain joins TRBV7-2 and TRBJ1-4; D remains unclear. CDR1 is SGHTA and CDR2 is FQGNSA in the germline V gene. V was pared by 1 base and J by 10 bases, with 7 bases between. The length of the CDR3 is 12 residues. CDR3 coding DNA: TGTGCCAGCAGCTTAGTCCTAGGAAAACTGTTTTTT. Residues: CASSLVLGKLFF. The full variable domain, with the rest looked up from reference TRBV7-2 and TRBJ1-4, is GAGVSQSPSNKVTEKGKDVELRCDPISGHTALYWYRQSLGQGLEFLIYFQGNSAPDKSGLPSDRFSAERTGGSVSTLTIQRTQQEDSAVYLCASSLVLGKLFFGSGTQLSVL.

J is TRBJ2-1 and V is TRBV29-1; TRBD1 aligns across 7 bases. The CDR3 runs 13 residues. Trimming cost V 3 bases and J 7 bases; bases outside gene matches: 6. CDR1 and CDR2 from the germline V gene are SQVTM and ANQGSEA. The CDR3 loop reads CSVERDRENEQFF. Written as DNA, the CDR3 is TGCAGCGTTGAGAGGGACAGAGAGAATGAGCAGTTCTTC.

The chain links TRBV29-1 to TRBJ2-7, with D perhaps given as TRBD1 or TRBD2 (5 bases each). The germline gives CDR1 SQVTM, CDR2 ANQGSEA. V was shortened by 7 bases and J by 4 bases, with 14 bases between the two germline ends. This CDR3 has 12 residues. The CDR3 loop is CSATRGVYEQYF. DNA of the CDR3: TGCAGCGCTACGAGAGGGGTGTACGAGCAGTACTTC.

This CDR3 reads CASSLHIVGATDTQYF. DNA for the CDR3: TGTGCCAGCAGTTTACACATAGTGGGGGCCACAGATACGCAGTATTTT. This chain joins TRBV28 and TRBJ2-3, with a possible D match to TRBD1 (6 bases). CDR3 length: 16 residues. The germline V and J ends were trimmed by 2 bases and 2 bases, with 14 bases remaining between them. Germline assignment: CDR1 MDHEN and CDR2 SYDVKM.